Listed below are T cell receptor beta chains from one sample, sequenced in a study of T-cell memory formation after mild COVID-19. TCRdb independently ran MiXCR on the 5' RACE reads; one entry per CDR3 protein. The data hold roughly 450,000 distinct CDR3 sequences, with roughly 18% observed a single time. Specimen: PBMCs or a T cell subset sorted from them (not recorded which). Receptors were obtained from a young man who had mild COVID-19 (a few samples of this study predate the infection). Cell type and time point are not known. The CDR3 runs from the conserved cysteine through the conserved F or W. Fields, in order: D gene, clone size, V gene, J gene, CDR3 DNA, CDR3 protein. A D gene is named only where the DNA matches it firmly. A clone size is listed for some rows: how often the clone was seen (once, few, many), or a class if it is expanded.

TRBD1	few	TRBV7-9	TRBJ2-1	TGTGCCAGCAGCTTCGGGACAGGGGATGAGCAGTTCTTC	CASSFGTGDEQFF
TRBD2	-	TRBV6-1	TRBJ2-5	TGTGCCAGCAGTGAAGCGCCAAGCGGGGGGTTTTTCGAGACCCAGTACTTC	CASSEAPSGGFFETQYF
TRBD1	-	TRBV20-1	TRBJ1-1	TGCAGTGCTAGAGAGCCGACAGGGGCGACGAACACTGAAGCTTTCTTT	CSAREPTGATNTEAFF
-	-	TRBV4-2	TRBJ2-5	TGTGCCAGCAGCCAAGATGGGGGACTCCAAGAGACCCAGTACTTC	CASSQDGGLQETQYF
-	many	TRBV3-1	TRBJ1-5	TGTGCCAGCAGCCAAGGGCGCGGCCCGGCGCAGGAGCCCCAGCATTTT	CASSQGRGPAQEPQHF
-	few	TRBV15	TRBJ1-2	TGTGCCACCAGCAGAGAAGGCTTTGGCTACACCTTC	CATSREGFGYTF
TRBD2	few	TRBV5-5	TRBJ2-7	TGTGCCAGCAGCCCGGTCCCTAGCGGGGGGTACGAGCAGTACTTC	CASSPVPSGGYEQYF
-	-	TRBV7-9	TRBJ2-5	TGTGCCAGCAGCTTAGTGATTACCCGGGAGACCCAGTACTTC	CASSLVITRETQYF
-	few	TRBV7-2	TRBJ2-7	TGTGCCAGCAGCCGGGTACGGGGGTCCTACGAGCAGTACTTC	CASSRVRGSYEQYF
TRBD1	-	TRBV7-9	TRBJ2-5	TGTGCCAGCAGCACCCGACAGGGCTTACAAGAGACCCAGTACTTC	CASSTRQGLQETQYF
TRBD1	few	TRBV13	TRBJ2-7	TGTGCCAGCAGACGAGCCGGGACAGGGGGAGACGAGCAGTACTTC	CASRRAGTGGDEQYF
-	-	TRBV19	TRBJ2-2	TGTGCCAGTAGTGACCTCGTTACCGGGGAGCTGTTTTTT	CASSDLVTGELFF
-	-	TRBV12-3/TRBV12-4	TRBJ2-1	TGTGCCAGCAGTTTTGGGTTGGTGTACAATGAGCAGTTCTTC	CASSFGLVYNEQFF
-	-	TRBV12-3/TRBV12-4	TRBJ1-2	TGTGCCAGCAGTACGGGACTTTGGGGGCATGGCTACACCTTC	CASSTGLWGHGYTF
-	few	TRBV12-3/TRBV12-4	TRBJ1-5	TGTGCCAGCAGTTTAGTCAGGGATCAGCCCCAGCATTTT	CASSLVRDQPQHF
TRBD1	-	TRBV11-2	TRBJ2-5	TGTGCCAGCAGCTTCCAACAGGGGAGACAAGAGACCCAGTACTTC	CASSFQQGRQETQYF
TRBD2	few	TRBV10-2	TRBJ2-3	TGCGCCAGCAGTCTTCTAGCGGGGGGGCCCTTTAATACGCAGTATTTT	CASSLLAGGPFNTQYF
TRBD2	few	TRBV7-8	TRBJ2-2	TGTGCCAGCAGCTTAATAGCGGGCCAAACCGGGGAGCTGTTTTTT	CASSLIAGQTGELFF
TRBD2	-	TRBV12-3/TRBV12-4	TRBJ2-3	TGTGCCAGCAGTTCCACACTAGCGGGGACGGATACGCAGTATTTT	CASSSTLAGTDTQYF
TRBD2	few	TRBV5-4	TRBJ2-1	TGTGCCAGCACTGAGTCGGCGGGGGGATACAATGAGCAGTTCTTC	CASTESAGGYNEQFF
TRBD1	few	TRBV29-1	TRBJ2-1	TGCAGCTCTGGACAGGGGGGTTCCTACAATGAGCAGTTCTTC	CSSGQGGSYNEQFF
-	-	TRBV5-6	TRBJ1-1	TGTGCCAGCAGCTATACGCCGAGCCCTGAAGCTTTCTTT	CASSYTPSPEAFF
-	few	TRBV4-3	TRBJ2-7	TGCGCCAGCAGCCGATATTTGGCCGGCGACTACGAGCAGTACTTC	CASSRYLAGDYEQYF
TRBD1	-	TRBV6-5	TRBJ1-1	TGTGCCAGCAGTTTCCGGACAGGGGTTGGGGCCACTGAAGCTTTCTTT	CASSFRTGVGATEAFF
-	-	TRBV11-3	TRBJ2-5	TGTGCCAGCAGCTTAACCGCCGGGGAGACCCAGTACTTC	CASSLTAGETQYF
-	few	TRBV6-2/TRBV6-3	TRBJ2-7	TGTGCCAGCACGCGCGGAGGGTACGAGCAGTACTTC	CASTRGGYEQYF
-	few	TRBV7-6	TRBJ1-4	TGTGCCAGCAGCTACGGACCCACAACTAATGAAAAACTGTTTTTT	CASSYGPTTNEKLFF
TRBD2	-	TRBV7-2	TRBJ2-5	TGTGCCAGCGGAACTAGCGGGGGGTTTGGGGAGACCCAGTACTTC	CASGTSGGFGETQYF
-	few	TRBV6-5	TRBJ1-3	TGTGCCAGCAGTTACCGCTCTGGAAACACCATATATTTT	CASSYRSGNTIYF
-	-	TRBV21-1	TRBJ2-7	TGTGCCAGCAGCATCAACTACGAGCAGTACTTC	CASSINYEQYF
TRBD2	few	TRBV5-1	TRBJ2-1	TGCGCCAGCAGTGACACCGGGACTAGCGGCCTTGCTGACAATGAGCAGTTCTTC	CASSDTGTSGLADNEQFF
TRBD1	-	TRBV5-1	TRBJ1-2	TGCGCCAGCATGGAGGGGGCAGGATTGACTGATGGCTACACCTTC	CASMEGAGLTDGYTF
TRBD1	many	TRBV7-2	TRBJ2-2	TGTGCCAGCAGCTTTACCTCTCGTCGACAGGGCCGAATATCAACGAACACCGGGGAGCTGTTTTTT	CASSFTSRRQGRISTNTGELFF
TRBD2	-	TRBV7-9	TRBJ2-3	TGTGCCAGCAGCTCTCGGACTAGCGGGGGGCCTAGCACAGATACGCAGTATTTT	CASSSRTSGGPSTDTQYF
-	-	TRBV12-3/TRBV12-4	TRBJ2-7	TGTGCCAGCAGTCCCCCTGGACTCCACTCCTACGAGCAGTACTTC	CASSPPGLHSYEQYF
-	-	TRBV18	TRBJ1-1	TGTGCCAGCTCTCGGTCCGAGAACACTGAAGCTTTCTTT	CASSRSENTEAFF
-	-	TRBV7-2	TRBJ1-3	TGTGCCAGCAGCTTAGTGGCGGACAACTCTGGAAACACCATATATTTT	CASSLVADNSGNTIYF
TRBD1	few	TRBV6-1	TRBJ2-1	TGTGCCAGCAGTGAATTGGACAGGGGCTACAATGAGCAGTTCTTC	CASSELDRGYNEQFF
TRBD2	many	TRBV29-1	TRBJ2-3	TGCAGCGTTCGTGGACTAGCGGGGGGTCGCAGCACAGATACGCAGTATTTT	CSVRGLAGGRSTDTQYF
-	few	TRBV3-1	TRBJ2-3	TGTGCCAGCAGTTACTCTGTAGCGTTTGGGGGCACAGATACGCAGTATTTT	CASSYSVAFGGTDTQYF
-	few	TRBV24-1	TRBJ2-3	TGTGCCACCAGTGATGACGCCTCAGATACGCAGTATTTT	CATSDDASDTQYF
-	-	TRBV7-6	TRBJ2-5	TGTGCCAGCAGCTTAGCGCTAAGGGGTCAAGAGACCCAGTACTTC	CASSLALRGQETQYF
-	-	TRBV7-2	TRBJ1-1	TGTGCCAGCAGCCCGATAAGTACGGCAGGCCCTGAAGCTTTCTTT	CASSPISTAGPEAFF
TRBD1	few	TRBV7-8	TRBJ2-2	TGTGCCAGCAGCTTAGGCCGAGGGGACAGATACTACACCGGGGAGCTGTTTTTT	CASSLGRGDRYYTGELFF
-	-	TRBV19	TRBJ1-5	TGTGCCAGTAGTACCGTCGTTAGCAATCAGCCCCAGCATTTT	CASSTVVSNQPQHF
-	few	TRBV7-3	TRBJ2-5	TGTGCCAGCAGCTGGGACACGGGGGAGACCCAGTACTTC	CASSWDTGETQYF
-	-	TRBV5-1	TRBJ1-4	TGCGCCAGCACCCAGGGACAAGCAAGTGAAAAACTGTTTTTT	CASTQGQASEKLFF
TRBD1	-	TRBV29-1	TRBJ2-2	TGCAGCGTTGAATTGGGCCCGGGACAGGGGAGCGCCGGGGAGCTGTTTTTT	CSVELGPGQGSAGELFF
TRBD1	-	TRBV6-1	TRBJ2-7	TGTGCCAGCAGGGGAGACAGGGGTACCTACGAGCAGTACTTC	CASRGDRGTYEQYF
-	many	TRBV6-2/TRBV6-3	TRBJ2-5	TGTGCCAGCAGTTACTCGAGAGAGACCCAGTACTTC	CASSYSRETQYF
TRBD2	few	TRBV6-1	TRBJ2-7	TGTGCCAGCAGTGAAGGGCCTAGCGGGATCTACGAGCAGTACTTC	CASSEGPSGIYEQYF
-	-	TRBV20-1	TRBJ1-5	TGCAGTGCTAGGGGGACACTCAATCAGCCCCAGCATTTT	CSARGTLNQPQHF
-	-	TRBV7-9	TRBJ2-7	TGTGCCAGCAGCGCTCTCCATTTTTACGAGCAGTACTTC	CASSALHFYEQYF
TRBD2	-	TRBV4-1	TRBJ2-3	TGCGCCAGCAGCCAACGGGGGGGCCTCAGCACAGATACGCAGTATTTT	CASSQRGGLSTDTQYF
-	-	TRBV7-6	TRBJ2-2	TGTGCCAGCAGCTTAGCCTTTGAGACCGGGGAGCTGTTTTTT	CASSLAFETGELFF
-	-	TRBV11-2	TRBJ2-5	TGTGCCAGCAGCTTCCAGGGGCTGGGGGGAGAGACCCAGTACTTC	CASSFQGLGGETQYF